This TCR beta chain was found in a study of OX40 agonist ivuxolimab in advanced cancers. Background on the whole study: The costimulatory receptor OX40 (CD134) was targeted by ivuxolimab, a fully human IgG2 agonistic monoclonal antibody. Intravenous ivuxolimab was administered to patients every 2 weeks at six dose levels: 0.01, 0.1, 0.3, 1.5, 3 and 10 mg/kg. Among the approximately 54 dose-escalation patients, about 20 had hepatocellular carcinoma, roughly 15 melanoma, 9 renal cell carcinoma and 9 head and neck cancer. In the dose-escalation cohort, around four fifths of patients were male, and the mean age was around 60 years, with a range of about 20 to 79. Patients were allowed to have had prior anti-PD-1, anti-PD-L1 or anti-CTLA-4 therapy, and 30% to 50% of the dose-escalation patients had previously received checkpoint inhibitors. Partial responses were achieved by three dose-escalation patients, of whom one had hepatocellular carcinoma and two had cutaneous melanoma. The purpose of peripheral TCRbeta sequencing was to test whether ivuxolimab changed TCR sequence diversity and led to clonal T-cell expansion. The paper describes the monotherapy dose-escalation part (N ≈ 52 patients) of the phase I trial of ivuxolimab.

The trial excluded patients who had a history of autoimmune disease or were on systemic immunosuppression. Peripheral blood for TCR sequencing was drawn from every dose cohort at baseline, at cycle 4 day 1 and at cycle 7 day 1. The samples were drawn from a first-in-human, open-label, multicenter phase I dose-escalation trial of ivuxolimab. The trial enrolled adults with locally advanced or metastatic head and neck squamous cell, hepatocellular, melanoma or renal cell carcinoma. Before TCR sequencing, CD4+ T cells and CD8+ T cells were sorted from peripheral blood as separate populations. The paper as a whole reports these results and caveats: After ivuxolimab, expanded clones were on average more numerous among CD8+ T cells than among CD4+ T cells. In the 0.1-3.0 mg/kg groups, partial responders had among the lowest normalized peripheral clonal expansion, particularly in CD8+ T cells. Low levels of normalized T-cell clonal expansion were also shown by some nonresponding patients. The antigen specificity of the clonally expanded peripheral T cells was not determined. Clonal expansion of both CD4+ and CD8+ blood T cells was observed from baseline to week 6 at doses 0.1 to 3.0 mg/kg.

For sequencing of the TCRbeta CDR3 region, genomic DNA was extracted from the sorted cells. The immunoSEQ Assay was used for sequencing of TCRbeta CDR3 regions. The table comes from immuneACCESS by way of TCRdb, which keeps in-frame sequences with V and J called. Part of the clones is missing from these tables; in studies checked, under half for an unresolved V gene and the rest for unknown reasons. The sample table records 45,000 to 75,000 clones; 82% of these occur just once. Roughly 1.5% of the sample comes from the top ten. The trim is 3 bases for V and 4 bases for J, with a gap of 15 bases between the germline ends. Spanning cysteine to phenylalanine, the CDR3 consists of 15 amino acids. Kept here is only the CDR3 DNA, which spans 45 bases and is read in frame from base 1. The germline V gene (reference sequence) provides CDR1 LNHDA and CDR2 SQIVND. On this clone: It lacks a known antigen. No much larger clone is present one base from it, and per-base qualities are unavailable.

Sample: CD4+ or CD8+ T cells sorted from blood, taken in a trial of the OX40 agonist ivuxolimab. The rearranged chain carries TRBV19 and TRBJ1-2, with no confidently assigned D gene. This TCR was recovered from an adult with an advanced solid tumor such as melanoma, head and neck, liver or kidney cancer. The DNA reads as follows: TGTGCCAGTAGTATTTTTGTCGGTGCTCCCTATGGCTACACCTTC. This is translated as CASSIFVGAPYGYTF.